The 3 T cell receptor beta chains presented below share a single source sample, sequenced in a study of blood T cell repertoires in COVID-19. TCRdb's copy holds only in-frame clones and misses some; the assay was immunoSEQ multiplex PCR. The sample contains around 330,000 clones, roughly nine tenths of which appear only once. Sample: PBMCs or T cells enriched from blood (not recorded which). The receptors come from a man aged 55 to 70 who had recovered from COVID-19.

The V and J genes are TRBV23-1 and TRBJ2-7; D is possibly TRBD2 (7 bases). TRBV23-1 is designated an ORF whose function remains uncertain. V was cut by 0 bases and J by 4 bases, with 16 bases left in between. CDR3 size: 16 residues. The CDR3, as DNA: TGCGCCAGCAGTCAATCGGTGGGGGGGCTCTATTACGAGCAGTACTTC. Its protein is CASSQSVGGLYYEQYF.

This clone showed up just once. J is TRBJ1-2 and V is TRBV11-2; possible D gene TRBD1, 6 bases. The germline V gene encodes CDR1 SGHAT and CDR2 FQNNGV. V lost 5 bases, J lost 1 base, and 20 bases lay in between. This CDR3 contains 17 residues. CDR3: CASSERLLEGGNYGYTF. CDR3 coding DNA: TGTGCCAGCAGCGAAAGACTCCTGGAAGGGGGTAACTATGGCTACACCTTC.

The rearrangement uses TRBV24-1 and TRBJ1-1; no clear D gene. The CDR3 is 15 residues long. Trimming shortened V by 4 bases and J by 3 bases, and 14 bases separated the two germline ends. Looked up from germline, CDR1 is KGHDR and CDR2 is SFDVKD. CDR3 sequence (DNA): TGTGCCACCAGTGACCCTAGATCGGGAGACACTGAAGCTTTCTTT. Protein: CATSDPRSGDTEAFF.